This T cell receptor beta chain was recorded in a study of regulatory T cells in long-lasting Graves disease. In the study overall: Positive TSH receptor antibodies alongside over 5 years of antithyroid drugs were what marked Graves' disease as persistent. Study findings and constraints: Between persistent patients, thousands of public clonotypes were shared, exceeding the roughly 1,000 shared between new patients. The work looked only at peripheral blood and did not look at thyroid tissue. Among samples with persistent disease, TRBV28, TRBJ1-2 and TRBJ2-5 were favored.

Germline assignment: CDR1 SGDLS and CDR2 YYNGEE. Trimming shortened V by 4 bases and J by 5 bases, and 17 bases separated the two germline ends. The CDR3 contains 15 residues. Comments on this clonotype: Its antigen is unidentified.

Libraries of TCR beta came from iRepertoire HTBI primers plus Arm-PCR of CDR3 regions. TCRdb recomputed calls from the multiplex PCR reads with MiXCR, one row per CDR3 protein. The repertoire holds roughly 500,000 distinct CDR3 sequences, with 20% to 25% as singletons. Time point described: persistent/refractory GD, antithyroid drugs over 5 years with positive TRAb. RNA extracted from PBMCs served as the sequencing template. The receptor comes from a female donor with Graves disease. The source was peripheral blood mononuclear cells (PBMCs), collected when the disease was refractory, from a patient treated with antithyroid drugs. The chain joins TRBV9 to TRBJ2-3; D tentatively reads TRBD1 or TRBD2 (6 bases each). CDR3 in amino acids: CASSPQDGGGDTQYF. DNA of the CDR3: TGTGCCAGCAGCCCCCAGGACGGGGGCGGAGATACGCAGTATTTT.